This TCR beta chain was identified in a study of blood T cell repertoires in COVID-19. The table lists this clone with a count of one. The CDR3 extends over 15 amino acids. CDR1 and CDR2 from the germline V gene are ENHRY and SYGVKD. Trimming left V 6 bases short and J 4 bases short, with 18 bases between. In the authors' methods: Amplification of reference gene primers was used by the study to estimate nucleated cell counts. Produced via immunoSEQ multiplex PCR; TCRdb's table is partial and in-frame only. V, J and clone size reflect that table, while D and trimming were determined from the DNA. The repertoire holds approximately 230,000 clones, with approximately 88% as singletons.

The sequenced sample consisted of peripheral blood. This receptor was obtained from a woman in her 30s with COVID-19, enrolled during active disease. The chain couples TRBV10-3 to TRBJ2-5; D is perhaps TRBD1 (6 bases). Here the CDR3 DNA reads TGTGCCATCAGCGGACAGCTGGCCCCATCAGAGACCCAGTACTTC. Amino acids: CAISGQLAPSETQYF.